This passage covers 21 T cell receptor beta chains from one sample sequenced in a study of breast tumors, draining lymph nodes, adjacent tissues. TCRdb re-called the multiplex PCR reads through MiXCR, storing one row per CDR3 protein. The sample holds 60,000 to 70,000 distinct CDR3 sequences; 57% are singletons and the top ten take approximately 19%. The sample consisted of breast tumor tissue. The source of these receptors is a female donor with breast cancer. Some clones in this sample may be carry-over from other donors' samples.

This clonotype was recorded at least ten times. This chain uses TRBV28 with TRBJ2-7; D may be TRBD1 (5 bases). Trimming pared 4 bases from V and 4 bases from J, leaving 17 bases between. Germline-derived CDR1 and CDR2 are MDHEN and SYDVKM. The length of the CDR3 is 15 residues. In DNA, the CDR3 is TGTGCCAGCAGTTCCCCCCGTCGCCAGGGATACGAGCAGTACTTC. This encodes CASSSPRRQGYEQYF. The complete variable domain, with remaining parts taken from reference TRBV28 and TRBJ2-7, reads DVKVTQSSRYLVKRTGEKVFLECVQDMDHENMFWYRQDPGLGLRLIYFSYDVKMKEKGDIPEGYSVSREKKERFSLILESASTNQTSMYLCASSSPRRQGYEQYFGPGTRLTVT.

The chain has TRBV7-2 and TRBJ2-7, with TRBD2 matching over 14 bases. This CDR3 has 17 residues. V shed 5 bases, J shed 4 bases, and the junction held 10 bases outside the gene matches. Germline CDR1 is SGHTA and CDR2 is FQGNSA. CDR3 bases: TGTGCCAGCAGCCTCAGACTAGCGGGAGGGGAGCGGTACGAGCAGTACTTC. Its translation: CASSLRLAGGERYEQYF. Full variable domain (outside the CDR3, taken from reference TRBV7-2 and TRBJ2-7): GAGVSQSPSNKVTEKGKDVELRCDPISGHTALYWYRQSLGQGLEFLIYFQGNSAPDKSGLPSDRFSAERTGGSVSTLTIQRTQQEDSAVYLCASSLRLAGGERYEQYFGPGTRLTVT.

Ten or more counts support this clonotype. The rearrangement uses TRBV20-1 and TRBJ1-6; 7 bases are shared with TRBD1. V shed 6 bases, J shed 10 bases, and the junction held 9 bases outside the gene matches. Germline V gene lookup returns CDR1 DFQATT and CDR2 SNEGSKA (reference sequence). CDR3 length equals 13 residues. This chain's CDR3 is CSATQGRESPLHF. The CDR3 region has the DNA TGCAGTGCCACACAGGGGCGGGAGTCACCCCTCCACTTT.

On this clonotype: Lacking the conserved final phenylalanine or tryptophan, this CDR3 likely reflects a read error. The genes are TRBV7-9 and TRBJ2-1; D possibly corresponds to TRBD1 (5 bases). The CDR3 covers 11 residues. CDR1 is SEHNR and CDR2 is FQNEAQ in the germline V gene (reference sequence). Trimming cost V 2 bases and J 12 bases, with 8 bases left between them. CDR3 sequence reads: CASSLTGGQFS. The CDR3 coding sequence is TGTGCCAGCAGCTTAACAGGTGGGCAGTTCTCC.

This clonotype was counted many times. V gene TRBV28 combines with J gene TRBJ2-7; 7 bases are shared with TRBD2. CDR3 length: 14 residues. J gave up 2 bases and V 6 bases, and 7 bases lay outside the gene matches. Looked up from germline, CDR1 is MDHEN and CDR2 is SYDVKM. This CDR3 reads CASRRLAATYEQYF. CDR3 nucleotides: TGTGCCAGCAGGCGACTAGCTGCTACCTACGAGCAGTACTTC. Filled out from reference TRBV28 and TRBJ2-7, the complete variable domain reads DVKVTQSSRYLVKRTGEKVFLECVQDMDHENMFWYRQDPGLGLRLIYFSYDVKMKEKGDIPEGYSVSREKKERFSLILESASTNQTSMYLCASRRLAATYEQYFGPGTRLTVT.

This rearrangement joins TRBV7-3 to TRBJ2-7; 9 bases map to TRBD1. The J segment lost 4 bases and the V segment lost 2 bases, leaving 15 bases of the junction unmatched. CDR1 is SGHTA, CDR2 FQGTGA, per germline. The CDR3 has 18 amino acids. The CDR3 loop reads CASSLPGQGSTGGYEQYF. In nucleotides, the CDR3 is TGTGCCAGCAGCTTACCGGGACAGGGATCGACCGGGGGGTACGAGCAGTACTTC.

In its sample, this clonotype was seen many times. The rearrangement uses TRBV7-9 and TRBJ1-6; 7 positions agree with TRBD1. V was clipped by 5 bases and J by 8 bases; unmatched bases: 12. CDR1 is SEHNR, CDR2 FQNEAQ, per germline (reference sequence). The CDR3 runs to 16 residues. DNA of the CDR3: TGTGCCAGCAGCCTCAGGGGGGCGGGCGAAGATTCACCCCTCCACTTT. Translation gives CASSLRGAGEDSPLHF.

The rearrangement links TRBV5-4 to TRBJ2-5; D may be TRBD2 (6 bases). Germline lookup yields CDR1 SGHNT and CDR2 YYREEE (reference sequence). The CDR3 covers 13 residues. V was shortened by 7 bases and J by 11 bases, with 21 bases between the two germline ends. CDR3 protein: CASRPGGSGTQYF. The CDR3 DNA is TGTGCCAGCCGGCCAGGAGGGTCAGGTACGCAGTACTTC.

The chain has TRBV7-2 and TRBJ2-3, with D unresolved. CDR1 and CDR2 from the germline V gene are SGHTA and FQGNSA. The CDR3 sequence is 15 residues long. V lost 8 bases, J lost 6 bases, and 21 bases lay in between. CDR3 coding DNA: TGTGCCAGCGGACCCTCATATACTATGGCCGATACGCAGTATTTT. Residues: CASGPSYTMADTQYF. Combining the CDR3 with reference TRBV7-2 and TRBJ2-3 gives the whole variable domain GAGVSQSPSNKVTEKGKDVELRCDPISGHTALYWYRQSLGQGLEFLIYFQGNSAPDKSGLPSDRFSAERTGGSVSTLTIQRTQQEDSAVYLCASGPSYTMADTQYFGPGTRLTVL.

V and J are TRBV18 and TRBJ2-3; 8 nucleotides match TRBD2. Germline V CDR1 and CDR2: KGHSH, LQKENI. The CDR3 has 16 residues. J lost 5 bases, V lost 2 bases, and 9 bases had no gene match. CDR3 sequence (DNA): TGTGCCAGCTCACCAGTGTCTAGCGGGCGCGGAGATACGCAGTATTTT. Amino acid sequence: CASSPVSSGRGDTQYF. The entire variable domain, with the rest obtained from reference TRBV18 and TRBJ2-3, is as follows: NAGVMQNPRHLVRRRGQEARLRCSPMKGHSHVYWYRQLPEEGLKFMVYLQKENIIDESGMPKERFSAEFPKEGPSILRIQQVVRGDSAAYFCASSPVSSGRGDTQYFGPGTRLTVL.

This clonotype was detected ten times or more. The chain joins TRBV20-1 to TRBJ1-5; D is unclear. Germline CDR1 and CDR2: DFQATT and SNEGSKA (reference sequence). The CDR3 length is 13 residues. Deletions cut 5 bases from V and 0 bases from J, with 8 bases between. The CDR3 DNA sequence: TGCAGTGCTTGGGGAGCTAGCAATCAGCCCCAGCATTTT. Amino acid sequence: CSAWGASNQPQHF.

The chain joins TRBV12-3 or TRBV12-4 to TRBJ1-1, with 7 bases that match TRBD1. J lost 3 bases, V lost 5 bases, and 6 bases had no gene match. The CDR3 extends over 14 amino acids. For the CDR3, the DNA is TGTGCCAGCAGTGCACAGGGGCTGGACACTGAAGCTTTCTTT. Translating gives CASSAQGLDTEAFF.

The CDR3: CSAQTSGRNYEQYF. DNA of the CDR3: TGCAGCGCCCAAACTAGCGGGAGGAATTACGAGCAGTACTTC. V gene TRBV29-1 combines with J gene TRBJ2-7; 12 nucleotides match TRBD2. After removal of 7 bases from V and 4 bases from J, the junction contained 8 bases not matched to a gene. CDR3 length: 14 amino acids. CDR1 and CDR2 from the germline V gene are SQVTM and ANQGSEA.

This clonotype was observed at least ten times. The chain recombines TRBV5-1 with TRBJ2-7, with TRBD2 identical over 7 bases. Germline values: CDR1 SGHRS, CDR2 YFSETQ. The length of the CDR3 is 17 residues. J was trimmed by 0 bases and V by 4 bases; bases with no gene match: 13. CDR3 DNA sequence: TGCGCCAGCAGCCCGATGGGGGAGGGACTTTTCTCCTACGAGCAGTACTTC. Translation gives CASSPMGEGLFSYEQYF.

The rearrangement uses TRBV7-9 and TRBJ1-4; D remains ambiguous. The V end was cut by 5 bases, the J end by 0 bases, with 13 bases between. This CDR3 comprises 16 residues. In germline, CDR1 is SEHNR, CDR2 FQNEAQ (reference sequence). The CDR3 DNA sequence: TGTGCCAGCAGCCCCAGAGTAGGAGCAACTAATGAAAAACTGTTTTTT. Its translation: CASSPRVGATNEKLFF.

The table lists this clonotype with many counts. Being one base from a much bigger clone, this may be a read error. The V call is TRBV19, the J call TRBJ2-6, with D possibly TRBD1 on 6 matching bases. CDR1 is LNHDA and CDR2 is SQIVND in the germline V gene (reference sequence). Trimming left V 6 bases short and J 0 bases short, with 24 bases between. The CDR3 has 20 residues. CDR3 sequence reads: CASSLWGHLTPSSGANVLTF. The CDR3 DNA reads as TGTGCCAGTAGCCTCTGGGGACACCTCACCCCGAGCTCTGGGGCCAACGTCCTGACTTTC.

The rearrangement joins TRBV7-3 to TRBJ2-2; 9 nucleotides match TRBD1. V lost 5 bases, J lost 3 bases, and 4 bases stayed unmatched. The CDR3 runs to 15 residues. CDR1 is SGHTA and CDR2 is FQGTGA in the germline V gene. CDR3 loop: CASSKGQGYTGELFF. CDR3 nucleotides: TGTGCCAGCAGCAAGGGACAGGGTTACACCGGGGAGCTGTTTTTT.

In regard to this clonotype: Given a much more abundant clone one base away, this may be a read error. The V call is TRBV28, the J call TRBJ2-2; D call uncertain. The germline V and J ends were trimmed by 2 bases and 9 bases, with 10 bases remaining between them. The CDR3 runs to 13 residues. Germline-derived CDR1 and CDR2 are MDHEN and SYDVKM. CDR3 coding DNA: TGTGCCAGCAGTTTAAGCTTCTCCCGGGAGCTGTTTTTT. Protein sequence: CASSLSFSRELFF.

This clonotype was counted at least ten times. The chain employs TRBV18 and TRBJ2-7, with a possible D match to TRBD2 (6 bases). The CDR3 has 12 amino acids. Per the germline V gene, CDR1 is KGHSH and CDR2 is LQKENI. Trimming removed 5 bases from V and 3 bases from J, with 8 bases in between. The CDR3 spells CASSGGIYEQYF. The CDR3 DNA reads TGTGCCAGCTCAGGGGGGATCTACGAGCAGTACTTC.

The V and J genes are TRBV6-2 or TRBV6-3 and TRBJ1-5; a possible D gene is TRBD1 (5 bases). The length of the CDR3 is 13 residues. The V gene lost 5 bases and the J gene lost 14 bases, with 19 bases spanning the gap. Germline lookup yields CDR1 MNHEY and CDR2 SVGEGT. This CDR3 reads CASSLSGVGYEHF. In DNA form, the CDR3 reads TGTGCCAGCAGTCTCTCGGGGGTCGGCTACGAGCATTTT.

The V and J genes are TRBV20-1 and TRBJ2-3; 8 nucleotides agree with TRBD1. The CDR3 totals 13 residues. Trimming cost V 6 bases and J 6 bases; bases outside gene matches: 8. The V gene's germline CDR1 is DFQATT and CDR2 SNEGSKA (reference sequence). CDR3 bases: TGCAGTGCACCGGACAGGGCTTGGGATACGCAGTATTTT. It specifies CSAPDRAWDTQYF.